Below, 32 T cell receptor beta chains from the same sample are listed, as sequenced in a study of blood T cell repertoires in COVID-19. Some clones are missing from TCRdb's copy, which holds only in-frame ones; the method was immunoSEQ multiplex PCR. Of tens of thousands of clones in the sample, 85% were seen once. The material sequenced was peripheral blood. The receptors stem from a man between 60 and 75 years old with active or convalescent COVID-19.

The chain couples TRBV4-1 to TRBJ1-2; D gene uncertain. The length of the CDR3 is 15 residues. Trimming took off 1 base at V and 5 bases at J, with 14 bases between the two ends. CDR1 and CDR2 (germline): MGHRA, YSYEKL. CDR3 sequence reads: CASSQGRAGPYGYTF. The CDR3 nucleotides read TGCGCCAGCAGCCAAGGGAGGGCAGGACCATATGGCTACACCTTC.

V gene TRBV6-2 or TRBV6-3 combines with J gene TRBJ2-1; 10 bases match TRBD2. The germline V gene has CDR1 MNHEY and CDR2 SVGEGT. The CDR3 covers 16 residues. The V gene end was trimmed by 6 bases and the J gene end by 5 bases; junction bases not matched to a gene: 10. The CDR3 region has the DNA TGTGCCAGCAGCCCTCATAGCGGGAGGTCCGACAATGAGCAGTTCTTC. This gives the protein CASSPHSGRSDNEQFF.

CDR3 sequence reads: CATSGGRIKYQETQYF. The DNA of the CDR3 is TGTGCCACCAGCGGCGGGCGGATAAAGTACCAAGAGACCCAGTACTTC. V is TRBV15 and J is TRBJ2-5, with a weak D call TRBD2 (5 bases). The germline V and J ends were trimmed by 5 bases and 0 bases, with 16 bases remaining between them. This CDR3 has 16 amino acids. CDR1 and CDR2 from the germline V gene are LNHNV and YYDKDF (reference sequence).

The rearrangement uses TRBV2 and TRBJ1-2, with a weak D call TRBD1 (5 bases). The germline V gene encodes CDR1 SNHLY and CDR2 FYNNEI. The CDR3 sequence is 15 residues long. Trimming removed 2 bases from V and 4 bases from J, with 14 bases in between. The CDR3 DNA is TGTGCCAGCAGTGAATTCGGGCAGGGAGGCTATGGCTACACCTTC. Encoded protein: CASSEFGQGGYGYTF. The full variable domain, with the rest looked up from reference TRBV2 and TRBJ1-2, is EPEVTQTPSHQVTQMGQEVILRCVPISNHLYFYWYRQILGQKVEFLVSFYNNEISEKSEIFDDQFSVERPDGSNFTLKIRSTKLEDSAMYFCASSEFGQGGYGYTFGSGTRLTVV.

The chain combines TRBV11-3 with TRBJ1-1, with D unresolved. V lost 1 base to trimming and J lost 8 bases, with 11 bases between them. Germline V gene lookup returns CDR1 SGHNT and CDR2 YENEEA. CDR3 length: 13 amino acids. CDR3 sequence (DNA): TGTGCCAGCAGCTTAGCTCCGGGGAGGGAAGCTTTCTTT. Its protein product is CASSLAPGREAFF.

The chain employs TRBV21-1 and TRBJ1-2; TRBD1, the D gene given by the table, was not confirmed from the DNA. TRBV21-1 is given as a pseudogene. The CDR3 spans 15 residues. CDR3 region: CASSKFDTPFYGYTF. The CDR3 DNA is TGTGCCAGCAGCAAATTTGACACTCCCTTCTATGGCTACACCTTC.

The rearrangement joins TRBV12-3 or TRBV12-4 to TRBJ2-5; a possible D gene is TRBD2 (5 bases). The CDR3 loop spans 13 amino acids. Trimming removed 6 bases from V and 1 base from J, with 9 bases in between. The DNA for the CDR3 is TGTGCCAGCAGAGGACTCTCCCAAGAGACCCAGTACTTC. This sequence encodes CASRGLSQETQYF.

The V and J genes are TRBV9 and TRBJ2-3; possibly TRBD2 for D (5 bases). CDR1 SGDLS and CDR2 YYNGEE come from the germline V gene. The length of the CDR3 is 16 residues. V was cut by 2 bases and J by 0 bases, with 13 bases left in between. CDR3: CASSVLSVSSTDTQYF. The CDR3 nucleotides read TGTGCCAGCAGCGTCCTTAGCGTGTCTAGCACAGATACGCAGTATTTT.

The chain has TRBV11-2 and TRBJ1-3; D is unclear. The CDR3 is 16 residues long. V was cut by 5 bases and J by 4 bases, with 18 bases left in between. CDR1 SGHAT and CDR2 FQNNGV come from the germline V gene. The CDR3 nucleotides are TGTGCCAGCAGCCCCCGGTTGGCGGCGGCAGGAAACACCATATATTTT. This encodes CASSPRLAAAGNTIYF.

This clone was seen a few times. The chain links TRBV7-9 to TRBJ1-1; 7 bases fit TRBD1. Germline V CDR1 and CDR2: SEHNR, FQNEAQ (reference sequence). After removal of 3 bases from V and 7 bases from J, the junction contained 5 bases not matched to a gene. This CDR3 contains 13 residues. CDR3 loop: CASSLSRDSEAFF. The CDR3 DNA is TGTGCCAGCAGCTTGTCCAGGGACAGTGAAGCTTTCTTT.

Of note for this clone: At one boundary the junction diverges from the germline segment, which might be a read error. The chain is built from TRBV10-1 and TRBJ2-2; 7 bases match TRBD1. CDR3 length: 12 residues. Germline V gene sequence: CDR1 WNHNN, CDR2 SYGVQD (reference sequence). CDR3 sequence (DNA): TGCGCCAGCGGTGACAGGGCCGGGGAGCTGTTTTTT. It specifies CASGDRAGELFF.

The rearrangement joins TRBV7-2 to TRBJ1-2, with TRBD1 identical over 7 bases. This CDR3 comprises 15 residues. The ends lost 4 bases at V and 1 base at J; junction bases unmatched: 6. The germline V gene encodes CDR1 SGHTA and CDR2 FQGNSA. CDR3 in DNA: TGTGCCAGCAGCTCCGAAGACAGGGTTAACTATGGCTACACCTTC. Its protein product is CASSSEDRVNYGYTF.

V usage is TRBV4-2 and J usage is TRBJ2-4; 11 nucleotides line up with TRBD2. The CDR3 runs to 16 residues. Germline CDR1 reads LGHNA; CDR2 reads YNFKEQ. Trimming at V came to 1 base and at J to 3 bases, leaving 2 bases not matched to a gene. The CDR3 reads CASSQVSGGGKNIQYF. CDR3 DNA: TGTGCCAGCAGCCAAGTTAGCGGGGGGGGCAAAAACATTCAGTACTTC.

The CDR3 sequence: CASSQAWQSTGELFF. CDR3 nucleotide sequence: TGCGCCAGCAGCCAAGCTTGGCAGTCCACCGGGGAGCTGTTTTTT. The rearrangement links TRBV4-1 to TRBJ2-2, with D unclear. Germline V gene lookup returns CDR1 MGHRA and CDR2 YSYEKL. This CDR3 is 15 amino acids long. The V and J ends lost 1 base and 4 bases respectively, with 10 bases between them.

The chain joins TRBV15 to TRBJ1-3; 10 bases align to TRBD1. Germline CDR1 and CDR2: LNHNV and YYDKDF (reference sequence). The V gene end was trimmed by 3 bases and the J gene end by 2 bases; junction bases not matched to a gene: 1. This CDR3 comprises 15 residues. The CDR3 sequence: CATSRDRGTGNTIYF. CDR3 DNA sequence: TGTGCCACCAGCAGGGACAGGGGGACTGGAAACACCATATATTTT.

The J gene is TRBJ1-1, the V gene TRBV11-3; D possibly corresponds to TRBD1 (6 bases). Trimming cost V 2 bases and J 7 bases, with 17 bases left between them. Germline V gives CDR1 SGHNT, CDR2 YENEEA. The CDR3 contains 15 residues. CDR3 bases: TGTGCCAGCAGCTTACTCCAGGGGCCGGCTCTTGAAGCTTTCTTT. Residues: CASSLLQGPALEAFF.

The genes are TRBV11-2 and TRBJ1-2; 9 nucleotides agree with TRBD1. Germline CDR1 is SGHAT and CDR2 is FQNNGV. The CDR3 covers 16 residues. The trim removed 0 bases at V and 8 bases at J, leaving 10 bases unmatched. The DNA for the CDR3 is TGTGCCAGCAGCTTAGACCCCGGACAGGGGAAACACGGCTACACCTTC. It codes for CASSLDPGQGKHGYTF. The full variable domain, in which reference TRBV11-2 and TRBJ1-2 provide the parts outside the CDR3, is EAGVAQSPRYKIIEKRQSVAFWCNPISGHATLYWYQQILGQGPKLLIQFQNNGVVDDSQLPKDRFSAERLKGVDSTLKIQPAKLEDSAVYLCASSLDPGQGKHGYTFGSGTRLTVV.

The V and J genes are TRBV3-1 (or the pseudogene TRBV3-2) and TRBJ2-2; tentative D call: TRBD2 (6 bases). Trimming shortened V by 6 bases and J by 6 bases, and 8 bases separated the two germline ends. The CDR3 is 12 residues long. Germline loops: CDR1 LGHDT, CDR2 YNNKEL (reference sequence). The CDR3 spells CASSRDSGELFF. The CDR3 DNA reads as TGTGCCAGCAGTAGGGACTCCGGGGAGCTGTTTTTT.

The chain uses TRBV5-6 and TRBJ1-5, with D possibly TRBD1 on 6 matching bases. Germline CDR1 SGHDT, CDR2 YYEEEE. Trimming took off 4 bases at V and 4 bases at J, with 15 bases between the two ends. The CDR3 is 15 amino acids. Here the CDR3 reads CASSAVDRTNQPQHF. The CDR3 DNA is TGTGCCAGCAGCGCCGTGGACAGAACAAATCAGCCCCAGCATTTT.

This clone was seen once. Written as DNA, the CDR3 is TGCGCCACCGCGGGACAGGGGAACTACAATGAGCAGTTCTTC. Its translation: CATAGQGNYNEQFF. V usage is TRBV10-2 and J usage is TRBJ2-1; 10 bases fit TRBD1. Germline assignment: CDR1 WSHSY and CDR2 SAAADI. V dropped 10 bases and J dropped 3; count of bases not matched to a gene: 6. The length of the CDR3 is 14 residues.

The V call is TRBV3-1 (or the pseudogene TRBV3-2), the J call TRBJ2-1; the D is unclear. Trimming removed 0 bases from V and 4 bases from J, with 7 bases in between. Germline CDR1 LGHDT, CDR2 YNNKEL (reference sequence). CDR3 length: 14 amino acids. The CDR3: CASSQDQFYNEQFF. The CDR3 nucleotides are TGTGCCAGCAGCCAAGATCAATTTTACAATGAGCAGTTCTTC.

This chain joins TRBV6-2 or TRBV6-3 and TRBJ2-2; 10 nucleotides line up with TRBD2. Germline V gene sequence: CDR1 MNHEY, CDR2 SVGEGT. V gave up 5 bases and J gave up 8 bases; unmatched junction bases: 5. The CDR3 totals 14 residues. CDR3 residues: CASSKREGLGELFF. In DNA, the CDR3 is TGTGCCAGCAGTAAGCGGGAGGGCTTGGGGGAGCTGTTTTTT.

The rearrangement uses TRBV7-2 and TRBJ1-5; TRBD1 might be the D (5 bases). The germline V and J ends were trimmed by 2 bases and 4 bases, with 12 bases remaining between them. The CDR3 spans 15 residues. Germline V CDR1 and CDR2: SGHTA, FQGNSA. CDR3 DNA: TGTGCCAGCAGCTTATGGCAGGGTCTAAATCAGCCCCAGCATTTT. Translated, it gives CASSLWQGLNQPQHF.

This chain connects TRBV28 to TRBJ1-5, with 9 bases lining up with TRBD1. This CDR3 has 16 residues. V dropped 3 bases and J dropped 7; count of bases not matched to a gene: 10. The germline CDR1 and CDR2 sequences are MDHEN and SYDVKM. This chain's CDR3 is CASSFMGPQGAQPQHF. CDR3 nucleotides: TGTGCCAGCAGTTTCATGGGCCCACAGGGGGCGCAGCCCCAGCATTTT. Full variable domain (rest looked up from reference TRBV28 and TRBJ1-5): DVKVTQSSRYLVKRTGEKVFLECVQDMDHENMFWYRQDPGLGLRLIYFSYDVKMKEKGDIPEGYSVSREKKERFSLILESASTNQTSMYLCASSFMGPQGAQPQHFGDGTRLSIL.

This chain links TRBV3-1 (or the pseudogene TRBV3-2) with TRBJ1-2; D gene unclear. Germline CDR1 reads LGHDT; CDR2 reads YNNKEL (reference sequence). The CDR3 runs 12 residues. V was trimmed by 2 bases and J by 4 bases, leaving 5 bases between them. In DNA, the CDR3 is TGTGCCAGCAGCCAAACTCCCTATGGCTACACCTTC. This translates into CASSQTPYGYTF.

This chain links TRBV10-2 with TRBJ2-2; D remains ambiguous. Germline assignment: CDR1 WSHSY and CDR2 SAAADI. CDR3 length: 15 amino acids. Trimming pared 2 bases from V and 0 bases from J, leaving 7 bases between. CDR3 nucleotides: TGCGCCAGCAGTGAGAGGCGGCCGAACACCGGGGAGCTGTTTTTT. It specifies CASSERRPNTGELFF.

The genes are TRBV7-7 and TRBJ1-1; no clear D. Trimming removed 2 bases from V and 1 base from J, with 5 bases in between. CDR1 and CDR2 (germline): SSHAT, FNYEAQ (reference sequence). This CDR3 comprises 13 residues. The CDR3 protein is CASSLRENTEAFF. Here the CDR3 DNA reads TGTGCCAGCAGCTTACGGGAGAACACTGAAGCTTTCTTT.

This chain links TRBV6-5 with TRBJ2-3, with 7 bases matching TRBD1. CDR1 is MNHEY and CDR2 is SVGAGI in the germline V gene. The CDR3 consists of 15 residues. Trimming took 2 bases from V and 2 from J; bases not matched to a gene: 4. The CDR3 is CASSYTGDITDTQYF. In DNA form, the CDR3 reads TGTGCCAGCAGTTACACAGGGGACATCACAGATACGCAGTATTTT.

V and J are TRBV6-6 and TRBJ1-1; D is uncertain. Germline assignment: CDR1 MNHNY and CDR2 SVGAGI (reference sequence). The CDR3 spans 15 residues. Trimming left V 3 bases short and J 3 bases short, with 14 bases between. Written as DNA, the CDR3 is TGTGCCAGCAGTTATCGCTTTCCGAGGGACACTGAAGCTTTCTTT. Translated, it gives CASSYRFPRDTEAFF.

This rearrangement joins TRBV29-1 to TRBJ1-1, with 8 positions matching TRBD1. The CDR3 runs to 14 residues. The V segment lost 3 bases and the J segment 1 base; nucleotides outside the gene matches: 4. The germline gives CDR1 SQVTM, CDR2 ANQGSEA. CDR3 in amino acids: CSVDLGQANTEAFF. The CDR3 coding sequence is TGCAGCGTTGACTTGGGACAGGCGAACACTGAAGCTTTCTTT.

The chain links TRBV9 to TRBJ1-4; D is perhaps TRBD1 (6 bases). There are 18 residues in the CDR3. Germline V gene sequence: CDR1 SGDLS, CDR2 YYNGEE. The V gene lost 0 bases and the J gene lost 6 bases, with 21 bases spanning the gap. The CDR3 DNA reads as TGTGCCAGCAGCGTAGAAGGGGGGGCAACATCGCGTGATGAAAAACTGTTTTTT. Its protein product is CASSVEGGATSRDEKLFF.

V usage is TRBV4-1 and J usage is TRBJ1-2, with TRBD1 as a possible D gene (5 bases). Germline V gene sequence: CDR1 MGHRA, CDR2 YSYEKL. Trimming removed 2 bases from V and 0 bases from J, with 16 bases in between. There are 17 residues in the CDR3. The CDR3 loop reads CASSQSPGGVANYGYTF. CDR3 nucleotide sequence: TGCGCCAGCAGCCAAAGTCCGGGGGGGGTAGCTAACTATGGCTACACCTTC.